The rows below give T cell receptor beta chains drawn from one sample of a study of shared clonotypes between healthy human individuals. Produced via immunoSEQ multiplex PCR; TCRdb's table is partial and in-frame only. The sample shows about 480,000 clones, about 79% of them seen only once. Material: PBMCs. The receptors stem from a woman aged 40 to 50 in good health. Some clones in this sample may be carry-over from other donors' samples. Both conserved end residues are part of each CDR3. The D gene is left open where the match is weak. Some rows have no size entry. The others give once, few or many, or a class for an expanded clone.

TRBV5-1	TRBJ2-1	few	-	CASSLGQTPGDEQFF	TGCGCCAGCAGCCTAGGACAAACTCCCGGCGATGAGCAGTTCTTC
TRBV28	TRBJ2-5	-	-	CASSVPPGLRETQYF	TGTGCCAGCAGCGTTCCTCCGGGACTCCGGGAGACCCAGTACTTC
TRBV28	TRBJ2-7	once	-	CASSLLALLEGYEQYF	TGTGCCAGCAGTTTACTGGCACTCCTGGAGGGGTACGAGCAGTACTTC
TRBV18	TRBJ2-5	-	TRBD1	CASSRRQGIGQETQYF	TGTGCCAGCTCACGGCGACAGGGGATTGGCCAAGAGACCCAGTACTTC
TRBV4-2	TRBJ2-7	-	TRBD2	CASSQDGREGSYEQYF	TGTGCCAGCAGCCAAGATGGGCGGGAGGGGTCCTACGAGCAGTACTTC
TRBV28	TRBJ2-4	-	TRBD2	CASTDGGAKNIQYF	TGTGCCAGCACCGACGGGGGGGCCAAAAACATTCAGTACTTC
TRBV6-5	TRBJ2-1	few	-	CASSLRDSNEQFF	TGTGCCAGCAGCCTTCGGGACTCTAATGAGCAGTTCTTC
TRBV27	TRBJ1-2	-	TRBD1	CASRPTGGLRFYGYTF	TGTGCCAGCAGACCGACAGGGGGCCTTCGATTTTATGGCTACACCTTC
TRBV5-5	TRBJ1-3	-	-	CASSLTSGNTIYF	TGTGCCAGCAGCCTGACCTCTGGAAACACCATATATTTT
TRBV5-1	TRBJ1-1	-	-	CASSFGQAGEAFF	TGCGCCAGCAGCTTTGGGCAGGCGGGGGAAGCTTTCTTT
TRBV7-9	TRBJ1-2	-	-	CASTLRSREGYTF	TGTGCCAGCACCCTAAGGTCCAGAGAGGGCTACACCTTC
TRBV6-6	TRBJ1-2	-	-	CASSLGPAVSGYTF	TGTGCCAGCAGCCTCGGGCCCGCCGTGAGTGGCTACACCTTC
TRBV5-1	TRBJ2-5	-	-	CASSIGAQGGQETQYF	TGCGCCAGCAGTATAGGGGCCCAGGGAGGCCAAGAGACCCAGTACTTC
TRBV12-5	TRBJ2-7	-	TRBD2	CASGLAGTSSYEQYF	TGTGCTAGTGGTTTGGCAGGGACTAGCTCCTACGAGCAGTACTTC
TRBV30	TRBJ1-6	-	TRBD1	CAWTGQANSPLHF	TGTGCCTGGACGGGACAGGCTAATTCACCCCTCCACTTT
TRBV19	TRBJ2-2	-	TRBD1	CASSIGRDRGDTGELFF	TGTGCCAGTAGTATAGGGCGGGACAGGGGGGACACCGGGGAGCTGTTTTTT
TRBV30	TRBJ1-6	-	-	CAWSRQGGSSPLHF	TGTGCCTGGAGTCGGCAGGGTGGAAGTTCACCCCTCCACTTT
TRBV7-8	TRBJ1-2	-	-	CASSPGGSGGYGYTF	TGTGCCAGCAGCCCTGGGGGGTCGGGGGGCTATGGCTACACCTTC
TRBV7-9	TRBJ2-3	-	TRBD2	CASSPRIAGITDTQYF	TGTGCCAGCAGCCCACGCATAGCGGGTATCACAGATACGCAGTATTTT
TRBV28	TRBJ1-5	few	-	CASRPTNQPQHF	TGTGCCAGCAGACCCACCAATCAGCCCCAGCATTTT
TRBV10-2	TRBJ2-7	once	-	CASSSPHFGGTDF	TGCGCCAGCAGTTCTCCCCACTTTGGCGGGACCGACTTC
TRBV10-2	TRBJ2-7	-	-	CASSTNQAYEQYF	TGCGCCAGCAGCACGAACCAGGCCTACGAGCAGTACTTC
TRBV28	TRBJ2-1	-	-	CASSLWSGDEQFF	TGTGCCAGCAGTTTATGGTCAGGAGATGAGCAGTTCTTC
TRBV7-2	TRBJ2-7	-	TRBD2	CASALGAGDIYEQYF	TGTGCCAGCGCCCTCGGCGCGGGAGACATATACGAGCAGTACTTC
TRBV15	TRBJ1-1	many	-	CATSRDLGDTEAFF	TGTGCCACCAGCAGAGATCTAGGGGACACTGAAGCTTTCTTT
TRBV15	TRBJ2-6	-	-	CATSRDKGSGANVLTF	TGTGCCACCAGCAGAGATAAAGGGTCCGGGGCCAACGTCCTGACTTTC
TRBV10-3	TRBJ2-2	-	TRBD2	CAIRDLAGDNTGELFF	TGTGCCATCAGGGATCTAGCGGGAGATAACACCGGGGAGCTGTTTTTT
TRBV6-1	TRBJ2-7	-	-	CASSPLTAYEQYF	TGTGCCAGCAGCCCCCTTACCGCCTACGAGCAGTACTTC
TRBV27	TRBJ2-3	-	TRBD2	CASSFTLATTDTQYF	TGTGCCAGCAGTTTTACACTAGCGACCACAGATACGCAGTATTTT
TRBV2	TRBJ2-2	-	-	CASSDGPTGELFF	TGTGCCAGCAGTGATGGGCCCACCGGGGAGCTGTTTTTT
TRBV7-2	TRBJ1-5	-	-	CASSLAGGQGQPQHF	TGTGCCAGCAGCTTAGCTGGGGGGCAGGGTCAGCCCCAGCATTTT
TRBV29-1	TRBJ2-1	-	-	CSVEEIQEAEQFF	TGCAGCGTTGAAGAGATCCAGGAGGCTGAGCAGTTCTTC
TRBV4-1	TRBJ1-1	-	TRBD1	CASSRQGGGAGTEAFF	TGCGCCAGCAGCCGACAAGGAGGGGGCGCGGGCACTGAAGCTTTCTTT
TRBV9	TRBJ2-7	-	-	CASSVGAGNTLYEQYF	TGTGCCAGCAGCGTAGGGGCAGGGAACACACTCTACGAGCAGTACTTC
TRBV5-1	TRBJ2-2	-	TRBD1	CASSVNRGGELFF	TGCGCCAGCAGCGTAAACAGGGGCGGGGAGCTGTTTTTT
TRBV9	TRBJ1-1	-	-	CASSVGARGGTEAFF	TGTGCCAGCAGCGTAGGTGCGAGAGGAGGGACTGAAGCTTTCTTT
TRBV7-9	TRBJ1-2	-	TRBD1	CASSTPTGGANYGYTF	TGTGCCAGCAGTACACCGACAGGGGGAGCTAACTATGGCTACACCTTC
TRBV18	TRBJ2-2	-	-	CASSPLLDGELFF	TGTGCCAGCTCACCACTCCTTGACGGGGAGCTGTTTTTT